A single sample is the source of the 21 T cell receptor beta chains below, sequenced in a study of blood T cell repertoires in COVID-19. The data were produced by immunoSEQ multiplex PCR, yet TCRdb's version contains in-frame clones alone and is incomplete. Here the sample spans 380,000 or so clones, approximately 77% being singletons. The sample comprised peripheral blood. The receptors shown here come from a human donor with acute or convalescent COVID-19. The donor label of this sample is uncertain.

The chain couples TRBV6-5 to TRBJ1-2; a possible D gene is TRBD1 (6 bases). Deletions cut 6 bases from V and 6 bases from J, with 20 bases between. CDR3 length equals 15 residues. The germline V gene has CDR1 MNHEY and CDR2 SVGAGI. CDR3 sequence (DNA): TGTGCCAGCAGCTTTAAACTACAGGGTGAACATGGCTACACCTTC. This encodes CASSFKLQGEHGYTF.

The chain combines TRBV5-1 with TRBJ1-2, with D uncertain. Trimming pared 4 bases from V and 6 bases from J, leaving 10 bases between. Germline lookup yields CDR1 SGHRS and CDR2 YFSETQ. CDR3 length: 12 amino acids. CDR3 sequence: CASSEDGDGYTF. The DNA of the CDR3 is TGCGCCAGCAGCGAGGACGGGGATGGCTACACCTTC. Full variable domain (rest looked up from reference TRBV5-1 and TRBJ1-2): KAGVTQTPRYLIKTRGQQVTLSCSPISGHRSVSWYQQTPGQGLQFLFEYFSETQRNKGNFPGRFSGRQFSNSRSEMNVSTLELGDSALYLCASSEDGDGYTFGSGTRLTVV.

The chain has TRBV15 and TRBJ2-3; 13 bases line up with TRBD2. Germline CDR1 LNHNV, CDR2 YYDKDF (reference sequence). The CDR3 extends over 18 amino acids. Trimming took 0 bases from V and 6 from J; bases not matched to a gene: 9. The CDR3 loop reads CATSRDKTSGGAVDTQYF. In nucleotides, the CDR3 is TGTGCCACCAGCAGAGATAAAACTAGCGGGGGGGCCGTGGATACGCAGTATTTT.

This chain joins TRBV6-1 and TRBJ2-3; the match to TRBD2 covers 10 bases. With 8 bases clipped from V and 2 bases from J, the junction kept 7 bases outside the gene matches. This CDR3 spans 15 amino acids. Germline V lookup: CDR1 MNHNS, CDR2 SASEGT. The CDR3 DNA sequence: TGTGCCAGCCTGATTAGCGGGGGGTCCACAGATACGCAGTATTTT. Its translation: CASLISGGSTDTQYF.

The rearrangement joins TRBV30 to TRBJ1-1, with unresolved D. Trimming removed 1 base at V and 5 bases at J, with 11 bases between. Germline CDR1 and CDR2: GTSNPN and SVGIG (reference sequence). The length of the CDR3 is 13 residues. The CDR3 here is CAWSETVLTEAFF. CDR3 nucleotide sequence: TGTGCCTGGAGTGAAACAGTCTTGACTGAAGCTTTCTTT. The variable domain in full, with the rest retrieved from reference TRBV30 and TRBJ1-1, is SQTIHQWPATLVQPVGSPLSLECTVEGTSNPNLYWYRQAAGRGLQLLFYSVGIGQISSEVPQNLSASRPQDRQFILSSKKLLLSDSGFYLCAWSETVLTEAFFGQGTRLTVV.

The gene calls are TRBV5-4 and TRBJ2-1; 7 bases fit TRBD1. CDR1 and CDR2 (germline): SGHNT, YYREEE (reference sequence). With 0 bases clipped from V and 2 bases from J, the junction kept 2 bases outside the gene matches. The CDR3 extends over 15 amino acids. This CDR3 is CASSLGTGTYNEQFF. CDR3 coding DNA: TGTGCCAGCAGCTTGGGGACAGGCACCTACAATGAGCAGTTCTTC.

This clone came up a few times. This sample includes further DNA sequences coding for the same CDR3. The chain is built from TRBV6-5 and TRBJ2-2; possibly TRBD2 for D (6 bases). Trimming took 8 bases from V and 3 from J, leaving 10 bases between them. The CDR3 length is 13 residues. The germline V gene encodes CDR1 MNHEY and CDR2 SVGAGI. The CDR3 DNA sequence: TGTGCCAGCTCCTCGGGGGACACCGGGGAGCTGTTTTTT. Its protein product is CASSSGDTGELFF.

This chain uses TRBV3-1 (or the pseudogene TRBV3-2) with TRBJ1-2, with 9 positions matching TRBD1. Germline CDR1 is LGHDT and CDR2 is YNNKEL (reference sequence). V trimming: 2 bases; J trimming: 6 bases; junction bases outside the gene matches: 10. The CDR3 consists of 16 residues. DNA for the CDR3: TGTGCCAGCAGCCAAAAATCCGGACAGGGGCGGGATGGCTACACCTTC. Its translation is CASSQKSGQGRDGYTF.

The chain is built from TRBV4-2 and TRBJ2-2; D not resolved. The length of the CDR3 is 15 residues. Germline V gene data show CDR1 as LGHNA and CDR2 as YNFKEQ. The germline V and J ends were trimmed by 0 bases and 4 bases, with 9 bases remaining between them. The CDR3 bases are TGTGCCAGCAGCCAAGAAGTCCACTTCACCGGGGAGCTGTTTTTT. As protein: CASSQEVHFTGELFF.

The chain couples TRBV29-1 to TRBJ2-2; the D gene is possibly TRBD2 (6 bases). This CDR3 has 16 amino acids. CDR1 SQVTM and CDR2 ANQGSEA come from the germline V gene. V was pared by 7 bases and J by 0 bases, with 18 bases between. CDR3 region: CSAAGGVGANTGELFF. The CDR3 nucleotides are TGCAGCGCCGCCGGGGGTGTGGGGGCGAACACCGGGGAGCTGTTTTTT.

The chain uses TRBV7-8 and TRBJ1-2, with D uncertain. The CDR3 has 13 residues. CDR1 and CDR2 (germline): SGHVS, FQNEAQ. Trimming stripped 3 bases from V and 1 base from J, with 6 bases between. The CDR3 DNA reads TGTGCCAGCAGCTTCGAGTTTAACTATGGCTACACCTTC. Translating it yields CASSFEFNYGYTF. The complete variable domain, with remaining parts taken from reference TRBV7-8 and TRBJ1-2, reads GAGVSQSPRYKVAKRGQDVALRCDPISGHVSLFWYQQALGQGPEFLTYFQNEAQLDKSGLPSDRFFAERPEGSVSTLKIQRTQQEDSAVYLCASSFEFNYGYTFGSGTRLTVV.

V and J are TRBV5-1 and TRBJ2-3, with D maybe TRBD2 (5 bases). The CDR3 is 15 amino acids. V dropped 2 bases and J dropped 4 bases, with 14 bases sitting between them. Germline V gene lookup returns CDR1 SGHRS and CDR2 YFSETQ. The CDR3 coding sequence is TGCGCCAGCAGCTTCGCTGAGGGAAGCGCAGATACGCAGTATTTT. It specifies CASSFAEGSADTQYF. The full variable domain, with the rest looked up from reference TRBV5-1 and TRBJ2-3, is KAGVTQTPRYLIKTRGQQVTLSCSPISGHRSVSWYQQTPGQGLQFLFEYFSETQRNKGNFPGRFSGRQFSNSRSEMNVSTLELGDSALYLCASSFAEGSADTQYFGPGTRLTVL.

This clone was observed a handful of times. This chain joins TRBV5-1 and TRBJ1-1; 8 bases map to TRBD1. J gave up 4 bases and V 3 bases, and 5 bases lay outside the gene matches. The CDR3 sequence is 14 residues long. Germline V gene lookup returns CDR1 SGHRS and CDR2 YFSETQ. Here the CDR3 DNA reads TGCGCCAGCAGCTCGGACAGGGCTGCCACTGAAGCTTTCTTT. This sequence encodes CASSSDRAATEAFF.

This sequence joins TRBV27 and TRBJ1-1; 8 bases fit TRBD1. CDR1 and CDR2 from the germline V gene are MNHEY and SMNVEV (reference sequence). This CDR3 has 16 amino acids. The junction had 10 bases not matched to a gene; V was cut back by 6 bases and J by 1 base. The CDR3 sequence: CASSPTGGLGNTEAFF. CDR3 bases: TGTGCCAGCAGCCCTACAGGGGGTCTAGGGAACACTGAAGCTTTCTTT.

This clone was seen only once. This chain connects TRBV3-1 (or the pseudogene TRBV3-2) to TRBJ1-2, with 7 nucleotides matching TRBD1. The V and J ends lost 3 bases and 0 bases, in that order; junction bases with no gene match: 4. Germline CDR1 is LGHDT and CDR2 is YNNKEL (reference sequence). This CDR3 is built from 15 residues. CDR3: CASSQEDRSNYGYTF. As DNA, the CDR3 is TGTGCCAGCAGCCAGGAGGACAGGTCTAACTATGGCTACACCTTC.

This sequence joins TRBV28 and TRBJ1-5; unclear D gene. Looked up from germline, CDR1 is MDHEN and CDR2 is SYDVKM. This CDR3 comprises 15 residues. Trimming stripped 6 bases from V and 0 bases from J, with 12 bases between. The CDR3 bases are TGTGCCAGCAGCTTAAACACCAATAGCAATCAGCCCCAGCATTTT. It yields the protein CASSLNTNSNQPQHF.

The chain joins TRBV28 to TRBJ1-5; D is ambiguous. This CDR3 comprises 14 residues. The germline V gene has CDR1 MDHEN and CDR2 SYDVKM. V lost 2 bases to trimming and J lost 3 bases, with 8 bases between them. CDR3 DNA: TGTGCCAGCAGTTTAGGGCGGGACAATCAGCCCCAGCATTTT. It encodes CASSLGRDNQPQHF.

V gene TRBV27 combines with J gene TRBJ1-1; 10 positions agree with TRBD1. Germline V lookup: CDR1 MNHEY, CDR2 SMNVEV (reference sequence). Unmatched junction bases numbered 4, after V lost 3 bases and J lost 6 bases. CDR3 length: 14 amino acids. The CDR3 nucleotides are TGTGCCAGCAGTTTCGACAGGGGGCGGGCTGAAGCTTTCTTT. Its protein is CASSFDRGRAEAFF.

The chain links TRBV7-9 to TRBJ1-1, with 9 bases that match TRBD1. The CDR3 consists of 17 residues. CDR1 and CDR2 (germline): SEHNR, FQNEAQ (reference sequence). Trimming cost V 5 bases and J 0 bases; bases outside gene matches: 10. CDR3 sequence reads: CASSTRQGGMLNTEAFF. The CDR3 region has the DNA TGTGCCAGCAGCACTAGACAGGGGGGGATGTTGAACACTGAAGCTTTCTTT.

The J gene is TRBJ2-1, the V gene TRBV18; TRBD1 matches 11 bases. The V and J ends lost 8 bases and 6 bases, in that order; junction bases with no gene match: 6. CDR3 size: 14 residues. Germline-derived CDR1 and CDR2 are KGHSH and LQKENI. The CDR3 DNA follows: TGTGCCAGCCAGGGGACAGGGGGTGTCAATGAGCAGTTCTTC. This codes for CASQGTGGVNEQFF.

The rearrangement uses TRBV6-5 and TRBJ2-2; D is possibly TRBD2 (6 bases). CDR3 length: 13 amino acids. The germline CDR1 and CDR2 sequences are MNHEY and SVGAGI. Here the CDR3 reads CAAYGGNTGELFF. CDR3 in DNA: TGTGCAGCTTACGGGGGGAACACCGGGGAGCTGTTTTTT.